These 28 T cell receptor beta chains originate from one sample sequenced in a study of cytomegalovirus exposure and HLA in healthy donors. With 60 Vbeta and 13 Jbeta primers, the PCR was carried out. Profiled with immunoSEQ multiplex PCR; TCRdb holds only in-frame clones, not every one. The sample holds 180,000 or so clones; around 80% are singletons and the top ten take 1.2% to 1.5%. The sample was PBMCs. These receptors all come from a girl under 18 in good health and CMV-seropositive.

The chain is built from TRBV27 and TRBJ1-5, with a tentative D call TRBD1 (6 bases). Trimming pared 6 bases from V and 3 bases from J, leaving 15 bases between. This CDR3 has 15 amino acids. Germline CDR1 is MNHEY and CDR2 is SMNVEV (reference sequence). CDR3 loop: CASRGGGINNQPQHF. The CDR3 nucleotides are TGTGCCAGCAGGGGAGGGGGAATAAACAATCAGCCCCAGCATTTT.

This clone is a singleton in its sample. The chain joins TRBV27 to TRBJ1-2; 9 nucleotides line up with TRBD1. CDR1 and CDR2 from the germline V gene are MNHEY and SMNVEV (reference sequence). J gave up 3 bases and V 5 bases, and 7 bases lay outside the gene matches. The CDR3 has 15 residues. CDR3 in amino acids: CASSGTGIPYYGYTF. CDR3 sequence (DNA): TGTGCCAGCAGTGGGACAGGGATTCCCTACTATGGCTACACCTTC.

This rearrangement joins TRBV19 to TRBJ2-7, with 11 bases identical to TRBD1. This CDR3 has 13 residues. V was clipped by 9 bases and J by 6 bases; unmatched bases: 7. CDR1 LNHDA and CDR2 SQIVND come from the germline V gene (reference sequence). CDR3 coding DNA: TGTGCCAGCGCGGGACAGGGGGTGGTCGAGCAGTACTTC. This encodes CASAGQGVVEQYF.

This clone was seen a handful of times. The chain links TRBV4-1 to TRBJ1-1; 10 bases are shared with TRBD1. CDR1 and CDR2 from the germline V gene are MGHRA and YSYEKL. With V trimmed by 4 bases and J by 4 bases, 3 bases remained unmatched. This CDR3 region has 14 residues. CDR3 DNA sequence: TGCGCCAGCAGCCGGTGGACAGGGGGCACTGAAGCTTTCTTT. Protein product: CASSRWTGGTEAFF.

The chain carries TRBV6-1 and TRBJ1-2; D is uncertain. The CDR3 spans 17 residues. Germline loops: CDR1 MNHNS, CDR2 SASEGT. Between the trimmed V and J ends, which lost 0 bases and 2 bases, there was a span of 16 bases. The CDR3 bases are TGTGCCAGCAGTGAAGCGCTTCTGAGGGCCTCGAACTATGGCTACACCTTC. Translation: CASSEALLRASNYGYTF.

This clone appeared a single time. The rearrangement uses TRBV10-1 and TRBJ1-2; D might be TRBD1 (5 bases). The germline V gene has CDR1 WNHNN and CDR2 SYGVQD (reference sequence). V was clipped by 3 bases and J by 4 bases, with 12 bases between them. This CDR3 contains 14 residues. For the CDR3, the DNA is TGCGCCAGCAGTGACACGACAGAGCTCTATGGCTACACCTTC. Its protein is CASSDTTELYGYTF.

DNA for the CDR3: TGTGCCAGCAGCCCTATGACTAGACGAGAGACCCAGTACTTC. Translated: CASSPMTRRETQYF. J is TRBJ2-5 and V is TRBV2, with D maybe TRBD2 (6 bases). V was cut by 6 bases and J by 4 bases, with 15 bases left in between. The CDR3 contains 14 residues. The germline gives CDR1 SNHLY, CDR2 FYNNEI.

This chain joins TRBV18 and TRBJ2-7; 16 bases map to TRBD2. Germline V gives CDR1 KGHSH, CDR2 LQKENI. The length of the CDR3 is 16 residues. The ends lost 0 bases at V and 6 bases at J; junction bases unmatched: 2. The CDR3 DNA sequence: TGTGCCAGCTCACCACCGGGGACTAGCGGGAGGGCCGAGCAGTACTTC. Translation: CASSPPGTSGRAEQYF.

This clone occurred a few times. V and J are TRBV6-5 and TRBJ1-1, with D possibly TRBD1 on 6 matching bases. Germline V gene data show CDR1 as MNHEY and CDR2 as SVGAGI. The CDR3 is 12 amino acids. V was pared by 6 bases and J by 10 bases, with 15 bases between. The CDR3 spells CASSLIRGAAFF. The CDR3 DNA follows: TGTGCCAGCAGCCTAATCAGGGGAGCAGCTTTCTTT.

This chain connects TRBV7-2 to TRBJ2-2, with TRBD1 identical over 7 bases. From germline, CDR1 is SGHTA and CDR2 FQGNSA. V lost 3 bases, J lost 1 base, and 2 bases stayed unmatched. This CDR3 is 15 amino acids long. The CDR3 DNA is TGTGCCAGCAGCTTTCAGGGGGTGAACACCGGGGAGCTGTTTTTT. Translating it yields CASSFQGVNTGELFF.

The chain employs TRBV11-2 and TRBJ2-5, with D possibly matching TRBD1 (6 bases). Germline loops: CDR1 SGHAT, CDR2 FQNNGV. CDR3 length: 15 amino acids. V lost 5 bases and J lost 1, with 14 bases in between. The CDR3 nucleotides read TGTGCCAGCAGCATCGGACAGCTCCCCCAAGAGACCCAGTACTTC. As protein: CASSIGQLPQETQYF.

V usage is TRBV7-9 and J usage is TRBJ1-6, with no clear D. Germline V CDR1 and CDR2: SEHNR, FQNEAQ (reference sequence). There are 14 residues in the CDR3. The V end was cut by 5 bases, the J end by 3 bases, with 8 bases between. The CDR3 sequence: CASSPRLYNSPLHF. CDR3 DNA sequence: TGTGCCAGCAGCCCCAGGCTCTATAATTCACCCCTCCACTTT.

The V and J genes are TRBV14 and TRBJ2-5, with D perhaps TRBD2 (6 bases). The germline V gene has CDR1 SGHDN and CDR2 FVKESK. The CDR3 covers 16 residues. V lost 1 base to trimming and J lost 4 bases, with 16 bases between them. The CDR3 DNA is TGTGCCAGCAGCCAAGGTCTAAGGACTACGGGAGAGACCCAGTACTTC. This codes for CASSQGLRTTGETQYF.

V gene TRBV13 combines with J gene TRBJ2-7, with D tentatively TRBD1 (6 bases). Trimming cost V 0 bases and J 0 bases, with 12 bases left between them. The CDR3 runs 16 residues. Germline CDR1 is PRHDT and CDR2 is FYEKMQ (reference sequence). CDR3 sequence reads: CASSLGRGQSSYEQYF. CDR3 sequence (DNA): TGTGCCAGCAGCTTAGGCCGAGGACAGAGCTCCTACGAGCAGTACTTC.

The chain uses TRBV6-6 and TRBJ1-5, with a possible D match to TRBD1 (5 bases). The V gene's germline CDR1 is MNHNY and CDR2 SVGAGI (reference sequence). The germline V and J ends were trimmed by 0 bases and 2 bases, with 11 bases remaining between them. CDR3 length: 16 residues. As DNA, the CDR3 is TGTGCCAGCAGTTACTCGTCGATAGGGGGCAATCAGCCCCAGCATTTT. Encoded protein: CASSYSSIGGNQPQHF.

V is TRBV6-1 and J is TRBJ2-1; D gene unclear. The CDR3 consists of 13 residues. Germline V gives CDR1 MNHNS, CDR2 SASEGT. Trimming pared 4 bases from V and 0 bases from J, leaving 4 bases between. The CDR3: CASSGSSYNEQFF. CDR3 bases: TGTGCCAGCAGTGGGAGCTCCTACAATGAGCAGTTCTTC.

This chain connects TRBV6-9 to TRBJ2-7; D may be TRBD2 (6 bases). Looked up from germline, CDR1 is MNHGY and CDR2 is SVAAGI. V lost 2 bases and J 1 base, leaving 15 bases between the germline ends. The CDR3 runs to 16 residues. CDR3 sequence: CASSYRETSFSYEQYF. DNA for the CDR3: TGTGCCAGCAGTTATAGGGAGACTAGTTTTTCCTACGAGCAGTACTTC.

V gene TRBV15 combines with J gene TRBJ2-5; 7 nucleotides match TRBD1. Germline lookup yields CDR1 LNHNV and CDR2 YYDKDF (reference sequence). The V and J ends lost 1 base and 4 bases, in that order; junction bases with no gene match: 0. The CDR3 covers 13 residues. In nucleotides, the CDR3 is TGTGCCACCAGCAGAGGACAGGGAGAGACCCAGTACTTC. It codes for CATSRGQGETQYF.

This chain connects TRBV4-3 to TRBJ2-3; D is unresolved. Germline loops: CDR1 LGHNA, CDR2 YSLEER. There are 13 residues in the CDR3. V was clipped by 1 base and J by 7 bases, with 9 bases between them. CDR3 residues: CASSQGSMYTQYF. DNA for the CDR3: TGCGCCAGCAGCCAAGGGAGCATGTATACGCAGTATTTT.

Only a few counts were recorded for this clone. The rearrangement links TRBV4-2 to TRBJ1-6, with D uncertain. This CDR3 comprises 15 residues. The germline V gene encodes CDR1 LGHNA and CDR2 YNFKEQ. Trimming took off 3 bases at V and 8 bases at J, with 14 bases between the two ends. CDR3 loop: CASSQREAGYSPLHF. The CDR3, as DNA: TGTGCCAGCAGCCAGCGGGAGGCTGGGTATTCACCCCTCCACTTT.

This clone was seen a handful of times. This chain links TRBV6-5 with TRBJ1-4; 8 nucleotides agree with TRBD1. Trimming at V came to 5 bases and at J to 3 bases, leaving 5 bases not matched to a gene. The CDR3 extends over 15 amino acids. Germline CDR1 and CDR2: MNHEY and SVGAGI. CDR3 loop: CASSVRDRPNEKLFF. The CDR3 DNA reads TGTGCCAGCAGTGTCCGGGACAGGCCTAATGAAAAACTGTTTTTT.

The chain uses TRBV6-1 and TRBJ1-2, with 8 bases that match TRBD1. Germline CDR1 and CDR2: MNHNS and SASEGT. The CDR3 is 13 residues long. Germline trimming cut 6 bases from V and 4 bases from J; bases unmatched to any gene: 4. DNA of the CDR3: TGTGCCAGCAGGTCCGGGACAGGCTATGGCTACACCTTC. This gives the protein CASRSGTGYGYTF.

The chain recombines TRBV11-3 with TRBJ2-5; 7 nucleotides match TRBD2. The CDR3 length is 15 residues. Germline V CDR1 and CDR2: SGHNT, YENEEA. After removal of 1 base from V and 5 bases from J, the junction contained 7 bases not matched to a gene. The CDR3 bases are TGTGCCAGCAGCTTAGGGCGGGGGAGAGGGGAGACCCAGTACTTC. Translating it yields CASSLGRGRGETQYF.

The chain couples TRBV4-1 to TRBJ2-3; D uncertain. CDR3 length: 14 residues. The V gene's germline CDR1 is MGHRA and CDR2 YSYEKL. V lost 1 base to trimming and J lost 8 bases, with 13 bases between them. CDR3 sequence: CASSQGVAPGTQYF. The CDR3 DNA sequence: TGCGCCAGCAGCCAAGGCGTGGCCCCAGGTACGCAGTATTTT.

The chain uses TRBV5-1 and TRBJ2-7; no definite D call. CDR1 SGHRS and CDR2 YFSETQ come from the germline V gene. The CDR3 extends over 12 amino acids. Trimming cost V 3 bases and J 0 bases, with 4 bases left between them. CDR3 residues: CASSSPSYEQYF. The DNA for the CDR3 is TGCGCCAGCAGCTCTCCCTCCTACGAGCAGTACTTC.

This clone came up a few times. V gene TRBV29-1 combines with J gene TRBJ1-5; TRBD1 might be the D (5 bases). The ends were cut back, 8 bases at V and 7 bases at J, with 18 bases in the middle. This CDR3 region has 13 residues. CDR1 is SQVTM, CDR2 ANQGSEA, per germline. CDR3 amino acids: CSPLGGGGQPQHF. The CDR3 DNA sequence: TGCAGCCCCCTGGGGGGAGGAGGCCAGCCCCAGCATTTT.

This clone was detected only once. CDR3 loop: CASSLQTGVSTEAFF. CDR3 nucleotide sequence: TGCGCCAGCAGCCTCCAGACAGGGGTGAGCACTGAAGCTTTCTTT. This rearrangement joins TRBV4-1 to TRBJ1-1, with 8 positions matching TRBD1. Germline assignment: CDR1 MGHRA and CDR2 YSYEKL. V lost 4 bases, J lost 4 bases, and 8 bases stayed unmatched. CDR3 length equals 15 residues.

This chain links TRBV30 with TRBJ1-1, with 7 bases that match TRBD1. The CDR3 consists of 16 residues. After removal of 1 base from V and 3 bases from J, the junction contained 11 bases not matched to a gene. Germline V gene sequence: CDR1 GTSNPN, CDR2 SVGIG (reference sequence). The CDR3 region is CAWSAPLTGLDTEAFF. Here the CDR3 DNA reads TGTGCCTGGAGTGCCCCGTTGACAGGGTTAGACACTGAAGCTTTCTTT.